This T cell receptor beta chain appears in the sequencing data of a study of T cells after yellow fever vaccination. Whole-study context: Low-cell-number fractions were prepared with SMART-Seq v4 Ultra Low Input.

The table lists this clonotype with many counts. UMIs and a universal primer site were added when TCR cDNA was made by 5'RACE template switching. A single record per CDR3 protein comes from TCRdb applying MiXCR to the 5' RACE reads. This repertoire shows a few hundred thousand distinct CDR3 sequences, about 15% found once; its top ten account for 15% to 20%. The CDR3 runs 17 residues. Trimming left V 2 bases short and J 6 bases short, with 21 bases between. Per the germline V gene, CDR1 is SGHRS and CDR2 is YFSETQ. The sample was PBMCs, taken less than 6 days after the first yellow fever vaccination. This receptor was obtained from a man between 18 and 35 years old who received the YFV17D yellow fever vaccine. This chain connects TRBV5-1 to TRBJ2-1; the D gene is possibly TRBD1 (5 bases). The CDR3 loop reads CASSFALDIRASNEQFF. Here the CDR3 DNA reads TGCGCCAGCAGCTTCGCCTTGGACATTAGAGCTAGCAATGAGCAGTTCTTC.